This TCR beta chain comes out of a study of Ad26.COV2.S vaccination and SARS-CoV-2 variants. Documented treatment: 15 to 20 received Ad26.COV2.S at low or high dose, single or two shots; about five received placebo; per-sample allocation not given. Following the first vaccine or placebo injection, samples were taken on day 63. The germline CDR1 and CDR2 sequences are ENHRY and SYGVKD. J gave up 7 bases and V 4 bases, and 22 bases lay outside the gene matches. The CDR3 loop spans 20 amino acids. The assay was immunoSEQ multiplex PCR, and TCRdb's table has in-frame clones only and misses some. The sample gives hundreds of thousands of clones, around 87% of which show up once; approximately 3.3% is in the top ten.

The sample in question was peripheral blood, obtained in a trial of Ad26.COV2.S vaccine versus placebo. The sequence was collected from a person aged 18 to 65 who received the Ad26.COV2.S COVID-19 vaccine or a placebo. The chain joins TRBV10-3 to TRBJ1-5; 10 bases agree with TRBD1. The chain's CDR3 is CAISATEAGQGSNLGQPQHF. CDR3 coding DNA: TGTGCCATCAGTGCCACCGAGGCGGGACAGGGGAGCAATCTGGGGCAGCCCCAGCATTTT.